The next 10 T cell receptor beta chains were all read from a single sample in a study of T cells in Graves' hyperthyroidism and ophthalmopathy. Amplified TCR beta CDR3 regions derived from RNA transcripts. Carried out on the TCR CDR3, a first-round RT-PCR used the HTBI primer set. Via MiXCR, TCRdb re-called the multiplex PCR reads, giving one row per CDR3 protein. The sample lists approximately 690,000 distinct CDR3 sequences, about 14% occurring once. Source material: blood. The source of these receptors is a woman between 50 and 59 years old with Graves' ophthalmopathy.

This clonotype was recorded at least ten times. The chain employs TRBV6-2 or TRBV6-3 and TRBJ2-1, with 8 bases that match TRBD2. Looked up from germline, CDR1 is MNHEY and CDR2 is SVGEGT. V shed 2 bases and J 9 bases; nucleotides not matched to a gene: 6. This CDR3 comprises 14 residues. CDR3 protein: CASSYSGSTGEQFF. CDR3 coding DNA: TGTGCCAGCAGTTACAGCGGGAGTACCGGTGAGCAGTTCTTC.

Ten or more counts support this clonotype. The chain links TRBV28 to TRBJ1-1; D remains unclear. The V end lost 2 bases, the J end lost 0 bases, and 13 bases lay between the germline ends. CDR3 length: 16 residues. CDR1 MDHEN and CDR2 SYDVKM come from the germline V gene. Written as DNA, the CDR3 is TGTGCCAGCAGTTTAAAATATGGGTTTATGAACACTGAAGCTTTCTTT. Amino acid sequence: CASSLKYGFMNTEAFF.

This clonotype was counted at least ten times. The chain's CDR3 is CASSRGLAGGPSSYNEQFF. The CDR3 nucleotides are TGTGCCAGCAGCCGGGGACTAGCGGGAGGCCCCAGCTCCTACAATGAGCAGTTCTTC. The rearrangement links TRBV11-1 to TRBJ2-1; 15 nucleotides line up with TRBD2. Germline CDR1 and CDR2: SGHAT and FQDESV (reference sequence). V shed 5 bases and J 0 bases; nucleotides not matched to a gene: 8. This CDR3 has 19 amino acids.

This clonotype was detected ten times or more. The V and J genes are TRBV20-1 and TRBJ1-4; D is unresolved. Per the germline V gene, CDR1 is DFQATT and CDR2 is SNEGSKA (reference sequence). The CDR3 is 16 amino acids. Trimming cost V 5 bases and J 3 bases, with 19 bases left between them. The CDR3 DNA follows: TGCAGTGCTCGCATTCCTCAGATGACTCCTAATGAAAAACTGTTTTTT. Its protein product is CSARIPQMTPNEKLFF.

At least ten counts were recorded for this clonotype. CDR3 in amino acids: CSARDLGGAASPLHF. In DNA form, the CDR3 reads TGCAGTGCTAGAGATCTGGGAGGCGCAGCTTCACCCCTCCACTTT. The chain couples TRBV20-1 to TRBJ1-6; no clear D. In germline, CDR1 is DFQATT, CDR2 SNEGSKA (reference sequence). The CDR3 is 15 residues long. V was cut by 0 bases and J by 9 bases, with 15 bases left in between.

This clonotype came up many times. Germline is not matched at one junction end, which may reflect a read error. The V call is TRBV2, the J call TRBJ1-2, with TRBD1 identical over 7 bases. Germline V gives CDR1 SNHLY, CDR2 FYNNEI. The CDR3 has 13 residues. This CDR3 is CASREDRAPGYTF. CDR3 DNA sequence: TGTGCCAGCAGGGAAGACAGGGCCCCTGGCTACACCTTC. The full variable domain, in which reference TRBV2 and TRBJ1-2 provide the parts outside the CDR3, is EPEVTQTPSHQVTQMGQEVILRCVPISNHLYFYWYRQILGQKVEFLVSFYNNEISEKSEIFDDQFSVERPDGSNFTLKIRSTKLEDSAMYFCASREDRAPGYTFGSGTRLTVV.

The chain employs TRBV4-2 and TRBJ1-1; tentative D call: TRBD1 (6 bases). The V gene's germline CDR1 is LGHNA and CDR2 YNFKEQ. V was shortened by 10 bases and J by 0 bases, with 15 bases between the two germline ends. The CDR3 consists of 14 residues. CDR3 protein: CANQMDRMNTEAFF. In nucleotides, the CDR3 is TGTGCCAACCAAATGGACAGAATGAACACTGAAGCTTTCTTT.

This chain uses TRBV24-1 with TRBJ2-7; D is ambiguous. This CDR3 contains 13 residues. Trimming removed 3 bases from V and 4 bases from J, with 9 bases in between. Germline V lookup: CDR1 KGHDR, CDR2 SFDVKD. CDR3 sequence reads: CATSDTMAYEQYF. Here the CDR3 DNA reads TGTGCCACCAGTGATACTATGGCGTACGAGCAGTACTTC.

The chain uses TRBV28 and TRBJ2-2; D unresolved. V lost 7 bases and J lost 8, with 8 bases in between. The germline V gene encodes CDR1 MDHEN and CDR2 SYDVKM. This CDR3 spans 11 amino acids. CDR3 in DNA: TGTGCCAGCACAATAGGTGGGGAGCTGTTTTTT. Amino acid sequence: CASTIGGELFF.

The V and J genes are TRBV20-1 and TRBJ2-7, with TRBD2 matching over 9 bases. The CDR3 contains 14 residues. Trimming cost V 4 bases and J 3 bases; bases outside gene matches: 7. From germline, CDR1 is DFQATT and CDR2 SNEGSKA (reference sequence). CDR3 sequence reads: CSAKLGSGSYEQYF. The CDR3 region has the DNA TGCAGTGCTAAATTGGGTAGCGGGAGCTACGAGCAGTACTTC.